This TCR beta chain comes out of a study of Graves' ophthalmopathy and Graves' hyperthyroidism. Overall study: Over 18 months of follow-up, stable hyperthyroidism required that no ophthalmopathy appear. General study results and limits: The model reached around 66% sensitivity and about 72% specificity for predicting ophthalmopathy progression. Most thyroid-expanded clonotypes exceeding 0.001 frequency were also found in blood.

CDR1 is LGHNT, CDR2 FRNRAP, per germline. The CDR3 consists of 13 residues. The ends were cut back, 7 bases at V and 0 bases at J, with 9 bases in the middle. Amplifying from RNA transcripts, the study obtained TCR beta CDR3 regions. RT-PCR was first run with HTBI primers, then multiplex PCR in a second round. TCRdb reprocessed the multiplex PCR reads with MiXCR, giving one entry per CDR3 protein. The table includes over a million distinct CDR3 sequences, around a third detected once. There are many counts of this clonotype. No antigen is known for it. Enrollment excluded any patients with other autoimmune diseases, uncontrolled infections, pregnancy or lactation.

Sequenced sample: peripheral blood or thyroid tissue (not recorded which). This clonotype originated in an adult man with Graves' hyperthyroidism. The genes are TRBV12-5 and TRBJ1-2; D gene ambiguous. The CDR3 is CASAVGANYGYTF. DNA for the CDR3: TGTGCTAGTGCCGTAGGAGCTAACTATGGCTACACCTTC.